The text below deals with one T cell receptor (beta chain). Looked up from germline, CDR1 is SGHRS and CDR2 is YFSETQ. This CDR3 region has 15 residues. With 4 bases clipped from V and 8 bases from J, the junction kept 8 bases outside the gene matches. These data originate in a study of patients and donors after allogeneic stem cell transplantation. MiXCR, applied by TCRdb to the RT-PCR reads, yields one record per CDR3 protein. The sample comprises over 65,000 distinct CDR3 sequences, around a quarter of which are singletons, and around 27% rests with the top ten. The material sequenced was blood, either unsorted or a sorted T cell fraction (not recorded which). The J gene is TRBJ1-4, the V gene TRBV5-1; 10 positions agree with TRBD1. This clonotype was sampled from a human donor who was either an allogeneic HSCT recipient or a stem cell or donor lymphocyte infusion donor (not recorded which). It is not recorded whose cells these are; they may come from a transplant donor. The CDR3 sequence: CASSGPDRGEEKLFF. CDR3 sequence (DNA): TGCGCCAGCAGCGGACCGGACAGGGGGGAAGAAAAACTGTTTTTT. Full variable domain (missing parts from reference TRBV5-1 and TRBJ1-4): KAGVTQTPRYLIKTRGQQVTLSCSPISGHRSVSWYQQTPGQGLQFLFEYFSETQRNKGNFPGRFSGRQFSNSRSEMNVSTLELGDSALYLCASSGPDRGEEKLFFGSGTQLSVL.